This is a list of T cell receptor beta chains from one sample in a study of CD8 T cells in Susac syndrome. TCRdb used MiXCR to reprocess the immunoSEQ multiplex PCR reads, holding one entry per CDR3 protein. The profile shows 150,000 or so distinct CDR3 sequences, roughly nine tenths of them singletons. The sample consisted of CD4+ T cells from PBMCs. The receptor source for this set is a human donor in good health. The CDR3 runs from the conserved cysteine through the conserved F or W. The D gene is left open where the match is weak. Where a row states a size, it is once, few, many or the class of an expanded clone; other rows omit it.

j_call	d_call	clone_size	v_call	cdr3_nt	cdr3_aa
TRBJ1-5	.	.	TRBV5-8	TGTGCCAGCAGCTTCGGACTGAATCAGCCCCAGCATTTT	CASSFGLNQPQHF
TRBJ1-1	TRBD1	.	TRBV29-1	TGCAGCGTGGGGGGACAGGCGAACTCTGAAGCTTTCTTT	CSVGGQANSEAFF
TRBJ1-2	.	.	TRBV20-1	TGCAGTGCTTGGGATAACTATGGCTACACCTTC	CSAWDNYGYTF
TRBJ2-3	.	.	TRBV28	TGTGCCAGCAGGACCCAGGGAACAGATACGCAGTATTTT	CASRTQGTDTQYF
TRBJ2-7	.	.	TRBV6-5	TGTGCCAGCAGTTACTCGGGACTCTCTGCCTACGAGCAGTACTTC	CASSYSGLSAYEQYF
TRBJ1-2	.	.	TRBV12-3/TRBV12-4	TGTGCCAGCAGTCCGCTTAGTCCGGGTGGCTACACCTTC	CASSPLSPGGYTF
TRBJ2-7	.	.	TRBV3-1	TGTGCCAGCAGCCAGAACGGGAAAAGCTACGAGCAGTACTTC	CASSQNGKSYEQYF
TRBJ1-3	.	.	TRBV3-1	TGTGCCAGCAGCCCTCAGGTTGTCGGAAACACCATATATTTT	CASSPQVVGNTIYF
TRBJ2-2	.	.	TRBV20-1	TGCAGTGCTAGTCAAGGGCTGGCGAACACCGGGGAGCTGTTTTTT	CSASQGLANTGELFF
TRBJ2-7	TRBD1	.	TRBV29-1	TGCAGCGTCGGTCACAGGGGTTCCTACGAGCAGTACTTC	CSVGHRGSYEQYF
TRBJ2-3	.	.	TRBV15	TGTGCCACCAGCCAGGGTGCGTTTCGGGATACGCAGTATTTT	CATSQGAFRDTQYF
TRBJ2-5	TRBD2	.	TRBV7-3	TGTGCCAGCAGCCGCGGGGGAGGAGGAGAGACCCAGTACTTC	CASSRGGGGETQYF
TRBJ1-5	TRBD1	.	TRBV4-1	TGCGCCAGCAGCTCTCCGGACAGGGATCAGCCCCAGCATTTT	CASSSPDRDQPQHF
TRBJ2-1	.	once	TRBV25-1	TGTGCCAGCATGGAGGTCGATGAGCAGTTCTTC	CASMEVDEQFF
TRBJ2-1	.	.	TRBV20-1	TGCAGTGCTAGACTTCGACAGGTTGGGTACAATGAGCAGTTCTTC	CSARLRQVGYNEQFF
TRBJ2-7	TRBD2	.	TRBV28	TGTGCCAGCAGGGACTTTAGCGGGAGGGCCTCCGAGCAGTACTTC	CASRDFSGRASEQYF
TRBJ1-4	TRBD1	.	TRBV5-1	TGCGCCAGCAGCCGCGGGGGGGGACAGGGACATGAAAAACTGTTTTTT	CASSRGGGQGHEKLFF
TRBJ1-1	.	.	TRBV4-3	TGCGCCAGCAGCCAAGCCCAAAGGCGAGGGGCTGAAGCTTTCTTT	CASSQAQRRGAEAFF
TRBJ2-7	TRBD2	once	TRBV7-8	TGTGCCAGCAGCACGGGGGGAGGGGTGAGGGAGCAGTACTTC	CASSTGGGVREQYF
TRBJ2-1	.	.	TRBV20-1	TGCAGTGCTAGTGGACCCGGTGCCTACAATGAGCAGTTCTTC	CSASGPGAYNEQFF
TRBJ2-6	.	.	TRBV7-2	TGTGCCAGCGGCCGACTCCCTGGGGCCAACGTCCTGACTTTC	CASGRLPGANVLTF
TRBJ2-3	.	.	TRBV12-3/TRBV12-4	TGTGCCAGCAGCCTCGATTGGGGCACGGGCACAGATACGCAGTATTTT	CASSLDWGTGTDTQYF
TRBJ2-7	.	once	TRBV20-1	TGCAGTGCTCGTCTGGCGGGACGTAGTACCTACGAGCAGTACTTC	CSARLAGRSTYEQYF
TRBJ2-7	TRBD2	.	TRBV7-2	TGTGCCAGCAGCTTAGCCAGCGGGGGCTACGAGCAGTACTTC	CASSLASGGYEQYF
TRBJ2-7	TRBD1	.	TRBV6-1	TGTGCCAGCAGTCCTCCCGGGACAGCCGGCGAGTACTTC	CASSPPGTAGEYF
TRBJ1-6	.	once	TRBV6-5	TGTGCCAGCAGTATCCAGGGGTCCAGGGCTTCACCCCTCCACTTT	CASSIQGSRASPLHF
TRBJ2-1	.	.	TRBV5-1	TGCGCCAGCAGCTTGGGTGACCTGTACTCCTACAATGAGCAGTTCTTC	CASSLGDLYSYNEQFF
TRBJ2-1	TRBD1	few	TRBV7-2	TGTGCCAGCAGCCTGGACAGGGTCAATGAGCAGTTCTTC	CASSLDRVNEQFF
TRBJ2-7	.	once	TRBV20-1	TGCAGTGCTAGCAGGTCCTCCTACGAGCAGTACTTC	CSASRSSYEQYF
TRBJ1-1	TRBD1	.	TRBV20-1	TGCAGTGCGGGGATACCGGGACAGGGGGCTGAAGCTTTCTTT	CSAGIPGQGAEAFF
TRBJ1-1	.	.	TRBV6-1	TGTGCCGGTGGGCGCAGTCCACAGAACACTGAAGCTTTCTTT	CAGGRSPQNTEAFF
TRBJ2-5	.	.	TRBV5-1	TGCGCCAGCAGCTTGGTTTCCGGGGGAGAGACCCAGTACTTC	CASSLVSGGETQYF
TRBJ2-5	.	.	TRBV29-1	TGCAGCGCTTCCTCCATCCGAGAGACCCAGTACTTC	CSASSIRETQYF
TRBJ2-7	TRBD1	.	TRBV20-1	TGCAGTCGGACCGGGACAGGGGCCTACGAGCAGTACTTC	CSRTGTGAYEQYF
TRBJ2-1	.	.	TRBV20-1	TGCAGTGCTAATTACGTCGAGGGCTACAATGAGCAGTTCTTC	CSANYVEGYNEQFF
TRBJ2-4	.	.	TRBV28	TGTGCCAGCAGTCGAAGGACGGTAGCCAAGGACATTCAGTACTTC	CASSRRTVAKDIQYF
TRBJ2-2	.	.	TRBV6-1	TGTGCCAGTGCGGTTGGGCGATTCGCGAACACCGGGGAGCTGTTTTTT	CASAVGRFANTGELFF
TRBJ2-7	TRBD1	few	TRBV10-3	TGTGCCATCAGTGGACGACAGGGCGACTCCTACGAGCAGTACTTC	CAISGRQGDSYEQYF
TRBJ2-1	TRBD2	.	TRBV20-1	TGCAGTGCAAAACGACTAGCGGGGGGTCCTACTCTCTCCTACAATGAGCAGTTCTTC	CSAKRLAGGPTLSYNEQFF
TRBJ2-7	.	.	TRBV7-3	TGTGCCAGCAGCCAAAGCTCCTCCTACGAGCAGTACTTC	CASSQSSSYEQYF
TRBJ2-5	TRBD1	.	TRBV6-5	TGTGCCAGCAGTTCCCGCCGGGACAGGGCTGAGACCCAGTACTTC	CASSSRRDRAETQYF
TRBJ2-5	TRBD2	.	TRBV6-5	TGTGCCAGCAGTCATAGCGGGAGGGCCGTTGAGACCCAGTACTTC	CASSHSGRAVETQYF
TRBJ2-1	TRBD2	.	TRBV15	TGTGCCACCAGCGGCCGGGACTACTACAATGAGCAGTTCTTC	CATSGRDYYNEQFF
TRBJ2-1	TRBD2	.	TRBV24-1	TGTGCCACCAGTGACTCCCAGACTGGACTAGCGGGTTCAGCCAATGAGCAGTTCTTC	CATSDSQTGLAGSANEQFF
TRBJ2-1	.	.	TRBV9	TGTGCCAGCAGCGTAGACCGTGAGCAGTTCTTC	CASSVDREQFF
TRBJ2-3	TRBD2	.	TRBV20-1	TGCAGTGCTAGAGATCTTCGGCTCGGGGGGGGCACAGATACGCAGTATTTT	CSARDLRLGGGTDTQYF
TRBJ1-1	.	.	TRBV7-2	TGTGCCAGCACCTCCGGGAGGGGCGGGGGCACTGAAGCTTTCTTT	CASTSGRGGGTEAFF
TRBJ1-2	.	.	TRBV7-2	TGTGCCAGCAGCCGGCGGGCCGCGGGGGGCTACACCTTC	CASSRRAAGGYTF
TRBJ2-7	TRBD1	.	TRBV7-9	TGTGCCAGCAGAACCGGGACAGGGAAGGTCGAGCAGTACTTC	CASRTGTGKVEQYF